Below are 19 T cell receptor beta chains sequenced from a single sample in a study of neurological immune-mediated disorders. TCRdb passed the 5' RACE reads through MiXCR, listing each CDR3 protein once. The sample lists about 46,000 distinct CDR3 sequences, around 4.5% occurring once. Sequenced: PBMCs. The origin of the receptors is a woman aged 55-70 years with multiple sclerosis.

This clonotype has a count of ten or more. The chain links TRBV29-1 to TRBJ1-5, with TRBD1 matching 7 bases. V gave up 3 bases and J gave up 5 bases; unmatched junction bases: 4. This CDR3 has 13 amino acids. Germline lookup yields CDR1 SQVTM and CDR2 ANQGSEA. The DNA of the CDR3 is TGCAGCGTTGAGGAGGGGGCCGATCAGCCCCAGCATTTT. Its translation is CSVEEGADQPQHF.

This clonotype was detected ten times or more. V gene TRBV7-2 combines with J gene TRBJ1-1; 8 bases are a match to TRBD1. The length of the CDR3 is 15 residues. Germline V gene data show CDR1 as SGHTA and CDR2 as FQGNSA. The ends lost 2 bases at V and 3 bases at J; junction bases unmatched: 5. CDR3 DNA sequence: TGTGCCAGCAGCTTATTCCCGACAGGGGACACTGAAGCTTTCTTT. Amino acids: CASSLFPTGDTEAFF.

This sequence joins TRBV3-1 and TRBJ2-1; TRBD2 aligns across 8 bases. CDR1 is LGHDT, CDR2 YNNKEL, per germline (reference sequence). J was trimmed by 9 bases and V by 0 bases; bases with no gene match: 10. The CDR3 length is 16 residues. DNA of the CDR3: TGTGCCAGCAGCCAAGAGGCCCTAGCGGGCCACAGTGAGCAGTTCTTC. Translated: CASSQEALAGHSEQFF.

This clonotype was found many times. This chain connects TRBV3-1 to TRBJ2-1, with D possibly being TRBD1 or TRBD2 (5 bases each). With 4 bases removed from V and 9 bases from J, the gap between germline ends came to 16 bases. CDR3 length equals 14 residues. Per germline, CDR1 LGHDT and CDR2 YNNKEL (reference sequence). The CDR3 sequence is CASSPGSEGTEQFF. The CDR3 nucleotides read TGTGCCAGCAGCCCCGGCAGTGAGGGGACTGAGCAGTTCTTC.

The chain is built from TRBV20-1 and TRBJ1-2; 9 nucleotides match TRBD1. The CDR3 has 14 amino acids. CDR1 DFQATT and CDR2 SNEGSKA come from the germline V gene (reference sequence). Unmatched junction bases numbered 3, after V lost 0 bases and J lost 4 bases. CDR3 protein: CSAREDRGGYGYTF. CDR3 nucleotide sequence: TGCAGTGCTAGAGAGGACAGGGGTGGCTATGGCTACACCTTC.

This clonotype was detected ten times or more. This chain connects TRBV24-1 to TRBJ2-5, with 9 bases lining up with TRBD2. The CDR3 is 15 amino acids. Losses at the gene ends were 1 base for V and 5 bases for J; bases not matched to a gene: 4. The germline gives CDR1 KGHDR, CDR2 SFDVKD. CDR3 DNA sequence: TGTGCCACCAGTGATTTTAGCGGGAGCGCGGAGACCCAGTACTTC. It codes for CATSDFSGSAETQYF.

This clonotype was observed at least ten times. CDR3 nucleotides: TGCGCCAGCAGCTTACAGGGAGGCCCGAACACTGAAGCTTTCTTT. This codes for CASSLQGGPNTEAFF. V usage is TRBV5-1 and J usage is TRBJ1-1; possibly TRBD1 for D (6 bases). Germline CDR1 and CDR2: SGHRS and YFSETQ. Trimming shortened V by 2 bases and J by 1 base, and 12 bases separated the two germline ends. The CDR3 runs 15 residues.

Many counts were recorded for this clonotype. CDR3 nucleotide sequence: TGTGCCAGCAGCTTAAATACAGGGGGCGACGGTGAAAAACTGTTTTTT. Encoded protein: CASSLNTGGDGEKLFF. The chain recombines TRBV7-8 with TRBJ1-4; 9 nucleotides agree with TRBD1. CDR1 and CDR2 from the germline V gene are SGHVS and FQNEAQ. V dropped 2 bases and J dropped 7; count of bases not matched to a gene: 8. The CDR3 is made up of 16 amino acids.

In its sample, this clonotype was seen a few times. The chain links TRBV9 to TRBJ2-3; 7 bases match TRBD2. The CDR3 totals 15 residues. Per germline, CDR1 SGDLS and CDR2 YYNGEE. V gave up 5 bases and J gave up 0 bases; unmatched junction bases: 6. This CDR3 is CASSWGGASTDTQYF. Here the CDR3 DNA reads TGTGCCAGCAGTTGGGGGGGAGCCAGCACAGATACGCAGTATTTT.

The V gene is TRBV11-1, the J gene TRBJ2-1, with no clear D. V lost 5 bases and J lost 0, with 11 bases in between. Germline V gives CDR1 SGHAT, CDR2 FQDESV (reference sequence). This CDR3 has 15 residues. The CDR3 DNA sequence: TGTGCCAGCAGCCCGCTGTCTATCTCCTACAATGAGCAGTTCTTC. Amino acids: CASSPLSISYNEQFF.

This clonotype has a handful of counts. In DNA form, the CDR3 reads TGTGCCAGCAGCCTGAGGCAGACCGAGACCCAGTACTTC. Its protein is CASSLRQTETQYF. The chain couples TRBV3-1 to TRBJ2-5, with D unclear. Germline V lookup: CDR1 LGHDT, CDR2 YNNKEL (reference sequence). Trimming cost V 4 bases and J 5 bases, with 11 bases left between them. The CDR3 contains 13 residues.

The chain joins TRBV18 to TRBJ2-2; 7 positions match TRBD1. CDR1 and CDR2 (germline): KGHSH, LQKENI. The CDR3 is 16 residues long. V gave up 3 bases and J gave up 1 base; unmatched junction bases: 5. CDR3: CASSPTGTENTGELFF. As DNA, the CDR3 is TGTGCCAGCTCACCTACCGGGACAGAGAACACCGGGGAGCTGTTTTTT.

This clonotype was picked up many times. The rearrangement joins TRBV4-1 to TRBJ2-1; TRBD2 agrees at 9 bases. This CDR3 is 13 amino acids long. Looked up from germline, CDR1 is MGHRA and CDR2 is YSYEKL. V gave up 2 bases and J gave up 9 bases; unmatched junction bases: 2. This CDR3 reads CASSQWREGEQFF. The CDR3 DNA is TGCGCCAGCAGCCAATGGCGGGAGGGTGAGCAGTTCTTC.

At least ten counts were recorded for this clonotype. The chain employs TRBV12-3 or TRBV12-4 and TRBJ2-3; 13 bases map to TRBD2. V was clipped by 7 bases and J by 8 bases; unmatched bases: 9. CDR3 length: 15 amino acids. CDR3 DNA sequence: TGTGCCAGCATAGGACTAGCGGGAGTTGAGGGTACGCAGTATTTT. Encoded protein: CASIGLAGVEGTQYF.

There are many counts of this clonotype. The DNA for the CDR3 is TGTGCCACCAGCCATACTATGTCTGGGGCCAACGTCCTGACTTTC. It is translated as CATSHTMSGANVLTF. The rearrangement uses TRBV24-1 and TRBJ2-6; no clear D gene. The V end lost 7 bases, the J end lost 1 base, and 10 bases lay between the germline ends. This CDR3 comprises 15 residues. Germline loops: CDR1 KGHDR, CDR2 SFDVKD.

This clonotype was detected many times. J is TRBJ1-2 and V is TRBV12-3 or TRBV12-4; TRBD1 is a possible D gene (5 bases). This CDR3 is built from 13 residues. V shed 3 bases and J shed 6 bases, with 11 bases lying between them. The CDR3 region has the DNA TGTGCCAGCAGTTTGGGGGAAGCGGATGGCTACACCTTC. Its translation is CASSLGEADGYTF.

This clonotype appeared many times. The CDR3 reads CASSLKVGLAGANEQFF. DNA for the CDR3: TGTGCCAGCAGCTTAAAAGTGGGACTAGCGGGGGCCAATGAGCAGTTCTTC. The chain is built from TRBV7-2 and TRBJ2-1, with TRBD2 identical over 14 bases. CDR3 length: 17 residues. Germline V gene lookup returns CDR1 SGHTA and CDR2 FQGNSA. V shed 2 bases, J shed 6 bases, and the junction held 6 bases outside the gene matches. Variable domain in full (rest from reference TRBV7-2 and TRBJ2-1): GAGVSQSPSNKVTEKGKDVELRCDPISGHTALYWYRQSLGQGLEFLIYFQGNSAPDKSGLPSDRFSAERTGGSVSTLTIQRTQQEDSAVYLCASSLKVGLAGANEQFFGPGTRLTVL.

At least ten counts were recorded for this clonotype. CDR3 sequence reads: CSARGTQETQYF. CDR3 sequence (DNA): TGCAGCGCCAGGGGAACTCAAGAGACCCAGTACTTC. V is TRBV29-1 and J is TRBJ2-5; weak D call: TRBD1 (6 bases). Trimming pared 7 bases from V and 2 bases from J, leaving 11 bases between. Germline loops: CDR1 SQVTM, CDR2 ANQGSEA. This CDR3 is 12 amino acids long.

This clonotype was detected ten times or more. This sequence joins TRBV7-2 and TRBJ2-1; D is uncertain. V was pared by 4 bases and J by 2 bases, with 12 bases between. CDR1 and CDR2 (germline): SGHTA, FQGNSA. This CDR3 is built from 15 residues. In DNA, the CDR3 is TGTGCCAGCAGCTCCGGTGAAATCCCCTACAATGAGCAGTTCTTC. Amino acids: CASSSGEIPYNEQFF.